The sequence of this T cell receptor beta chain was determined in a study of T-cell memory formation after mild COVID-19. Overall study: TCR clusters showed largely donor specificity.

Whole-study results and caveats: Those CD4+ clones that contracted were mainly in CM and EM (CD8+ ones in EMRA). SARS-CoV-2 specificity was not confirmed for second-wave clones peaking on day 37.

5'RACE with constant-segment primers built TCRalpha and TCRbeta cDNA libraries with UMIs. TCRdb recomputed calls from the 5' RACE reads with MiXCR, one row per CDR3 protein. The sample shows 270,000 or so distinct CDR3 sequences, about a sixth of them seen only once. This clonotype was seen only a few times. Its target is not known. Sequenced: PBMCs or a T cell subset sorted from them (not recorded which). This TCR was sampled from a man between 18 and 29 years old who had mild COVID-19 (a few samples of this study predate the infection). Cell type and time point are not known.

CDR3 nucleotides: TGCGCCAGCAGCTTAGACCCATCGGGTAACACTGAAGCTTTCTTT. It yields the protein CASSLDPSGNTEAFF. The rearrangement links TRBV5-1 to TRBJ1-1, with D unresolved. This CDR3 region has 15 residues. V was trimmed by 2 bases and J by 2 bases, leaving 13 bases between them. Germline V gene sequence: CDR1 SGHRS, CDR2 YFSETQ.